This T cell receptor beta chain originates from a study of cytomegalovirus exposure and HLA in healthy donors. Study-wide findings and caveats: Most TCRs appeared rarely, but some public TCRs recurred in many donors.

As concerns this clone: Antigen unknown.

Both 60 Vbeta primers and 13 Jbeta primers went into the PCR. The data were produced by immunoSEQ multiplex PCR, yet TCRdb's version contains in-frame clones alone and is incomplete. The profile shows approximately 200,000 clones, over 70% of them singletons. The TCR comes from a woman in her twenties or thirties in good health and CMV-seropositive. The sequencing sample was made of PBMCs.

Written as DNA, the CDR3 is TGTGCCATCACTATAGCGGGAGAGCGCACCGGGGAGCTGTTTTTT. Residues: CAITIAGERTGELFF. This chain connects TRBV2 to TRBJ2-2; TRBD2 matches at 9 bases. The CDR3 runs to 15 residues. Trimming took 10 bases from V and 4 from J; bases not matched to a gene: 10. Germline CDR1 reads SNHLY; CDR2 reads FYNNEI.